Following are 24 T cell receptor beta chains from one sample sequenced in a study of T cell responses to AZD1222 COVID-19 vaccine. Method: immunoSEQ multiplex PCR; TCRdb's copy keeps in-frame clones and lacks some. The data show 85,000 to 90,000 clones, roughly nine tenths seen once. Source: peripheral blood, taken on day 0 of AZD1222 vaccination. Receptor source: an adult in good health.

This chain joins TRBV29-1 and TRBJ2-7; D not resolved. Germline V gene sequence: CDR1 SQVTM, CDR2 ANQGSEA. The CDR3 contains 12 residues. Deletions cut 6 bases from V and 3 bases from J, with 12 bases between. The CDR3 loop is CSVLGSNYEQYF. CDR3 DNA: TGCAGCGTCCTGGGGTCCAACTACGAGCAGTACTTC.

The CDR3 DNA follows: TGTGCCAGCAGCCTAACAGGGCGAAAGGCCTACGAGCAGTACTTC. It specifies CASSLTGRKAYEQYF. The chain is built from TRBV7-6 and TRBJ2-7; D may be TRBD1 (6 bases). Trimming removed 5 bases at V and 2 bases at J, with 16 bases between. The germline CDR1 and CDR2 sequences are SGHVS and FNYEAQ. CDR3 length equals 15 residues.

V usage is TRBV5-1 and J usage is TRBJ1-1; maybe TRBD1 (6 bases). Germline CDR1 SGHRS, CDR2 YFSETQ. Trimming cost V 2 bases and J 0 bases, with 11 bases left between them. The CDR3 is 15 amino acids. The CDR3 region is CASSFTGIVNTEAFF. The CDR3 nucleotides are TGCGCCAGCAGCTTCACAGGGATCGTGAACACTGAAGCTTTCTTT.

This clone was observed once. V gene TRBV2 combines with J gene TRBJ1-1, with 7 bases matching TRBD1. The CDR3 extends over 15 amino acids. Trimming at V came to 7 bases and at J to 3 bases, leaving 11 bases not matched to a gene. CDR1 and CDR2 (germline): SNHLY, FYNNEI. CDR3 sequence (DNA): TGTGCCAGCAAGTGGCAGGGGGATGTTTACACTGAAGCTTTCTTT. Its translation is CASKWQGDVYTEAFF.

The chain employs TRBV28 and TRBJ1-5; TRBD1 might be the D (6 bases). Germline values: CDR1 MDHEN, CDR2 SYDVKM. This CDR3 spans 14 amino acids. V was pared by 6 bases and J by 3 bases, with 12 bases between. CDR3 sequence (DNA): TGTGCCAGCAGCTTCAGGGGATCCAATCAGCCCCAGCATTTT. Amino acid sequence: CASSFRGSNQPQHF.

J is TRBJ1-3 and V is TRBV4-1; tentative D call: TRBD1 (6 bases). The V end was cut by 5 bases, the J end by 4 bases, with 18 bases between. CDR3 size: 16 residues. From germline, CDR1 is MGHRA and CDR2 YSYEKL. CDR3 in amino acids: CASSSRGGLSGNTIYF. DNA of the CDR3: TGCGCCAGCAGCTCGAGAGGGGGGTTGTCCGGAAACACCATATATTTT.

J is TRBJ1-1 and V is TRBV13; unclear D gene. The germline V gene has CDR1 PRHDT and CDR2 FYEKMQ (reference sequence). The V end was cut by 8 bases, the J end by 3 bases, with 13 bases between. This CDR3 is 13 amino acids long. CDR3 region: CASGRRIDTEAFF. Written as DNA, the CDR3 is TGTGCCAGCGGTCGACGGATCGACACTGAAGCTTTCTTT.

J is TRBJ1-2 and V is TRBV6-2 or TRBV6-3; 7 bases align to TRBD1. V lost 6 bases, J lost 3 bases, and 7 bases stayed unmatched. Germline V lookup: CDR1 MNHEY, CDR2 SVGEGT. There are 14 residues in the CDR3. In DNA form, the CDR3 reads TGTGCCAGCAGCTATACCGACAGGGACTATGGCTACACCTTC. Translating it yields CASSYTDRDYGYTF.

This clone was found a few times. J is TRBJ1-2 and V is TRBV7-9; tentatively, D is TRBD1 (5 bases). The V gene's germline CDR1 is SEHNR and CDR2 FQNEAQ (reference sequence). With 1 base removed from V and 3 bases from J, the gap between germline ends came to 9 bases. This CDR3 comprises 14 residues. DNA of the CDR3: TGTGCCAGCAGCTTAGGTGGAGGGGACTATGGCTACACCTTC. As protein: CASSLGGGDYGYTF.

This clone has only one observation. The chain carries TRBV7-3 and TRBJ1-1; D is unclear. Trimming shortened V by 2 bases and J by 1 base, and 8 bases separated the two germline ends. This CDR3 is 14 amino acids long. CDR1 is SGHTA, CDR2 FQGTGA, per germline. This chain's CDR3 is CASSLSGRNTEAFF. For the CDR3, the DNA is TGTGCCAGCAGCTTATCGGGGAGGAACACTGAAGCTTTCTTT.

The chain carries TRBV7-9 and TRBJ1-3; unclear D gene. V was clipped by 5 bases and J by 0 bases, with 8 bases between them. The CDR3 length is 14 residues. The germline V gene has CDR1 SEHNR and CDR2 FQNEAQ (reference sequence). In nucleotides, the CDR3 is TGTGCCAGCAGCCTCACCATCTCTGGAAACACCATATATTTT. It is translated as CASSLTISGNTIYF.

The chain is built from TRBV27 and TRBJ1-2; 7 bases line up with TRBD1. CDR3 length equals 13 residues. The germline gives CDR1 MNHEY, CDR2 SMNVEV (reference sequence). V lost 7 bases and J lost 8; bases outside the gene matches: 10. The CDR3 coding sequence is TGTGCCAGCACCATGACAGGGAAGGGAGGCTACACCTTC. This encodes CASTMTGKGGYTF.

The gene calls are TRBV12-5 and TRBJ1-1; the D is unclear. The V end was cut by 4 bases, the J end by 5 bases, with 11 bases between. The CDR3 consists of 13 residues. In germline, CDR1 is LGHNT, CDR2 FRNRAP. As DNA, the CDR3 is TGTGCTAGTGGTTCTCGCGGGCCGACTGAAGCTTTCTTT. Translation gives CASGSRGPTEAFF.

V gene TRBV5-6 combines with J gene TRBJ2-7, with D possibly called TRBD1 or TRBD2 (5 bases each). The germline V gene encodes CDR1 SGHDT and CDR2 YYEEEE. The V gene lost 4 bases and the J gene lost 6 bases, with 17 bases spanning the gap. The CDR3 contains 14 residues. The CDR3 DNA sequence: TGTGCCAGCAGCGCCACAGGCCGGGGTGGCGAGCAGTACTTC. As protein: CASSATGRGGEQYF.

The genes are TRBV3-1 (or the pseudogene TRBV3-2) and TRBJ2-1; tentatively, D is TRBD1 (6 bases). V was cut by 1 base and J by 7 bases, with 11 bases left in between. Germline V lookup: CDR1 LGHDT, CDR2 YNNKEL (reference sequence). The CDR3 consists of 14 residues. The CDR3 sequence is CASSQVRGRNEQFF. Written as DNA, the CDR3 is TGTGCCAGCAGCCAAGTCAGGGGTCGGAATGAGCAGTTCTTC.

The chain recombines TRBV28 with TRBJ1-1; the D gene is possibly TRBD1 (6 bases). Trimming left V 6 bases short and J 10 bases short, with 21 bases between. The CDR3 contains 14 residues. Germline V gene sequence: CDR1 MDHEN, CDR2 SYDVKM. CDR3 in amino acids: CASRLHTGLVGAFF. The CDR3 DNA reads as TGTGCCAGCAGGCTTCACACAGGGTTGGTTGGAGCTTTCTTT.

The J gene is TRBJ1-1, the V gene TRBV28; 9 bases line up with TRBD1. V trimming: 8 bases; J trimming: 2 bases; junction bases outside the gene matches: 6. The CDR3 covers 14 residues. In germline, CDR1 is MDHEN, CDR2 SYDVKM. CDR3 in DNA: TGTGCCAGCCTCGGGACAGGGTTAAACACTGAAGCTTTCTTT. Protein product: CASLGTGLNTEAFF.

The chain has TRBV19 and TRBJ2-7, with 9 nucleotides matching TRBD2. Germline CDR1 is LNHDA and CDR2 is SQIVND (reference sequence). The CDR3 has 14 residues. Trimming at V came to 7 bases and at J to 4 bases, leaving 8 bases not matched to a gene. This CDR3 is CASKGSGSGYEQYF. As DNA, the CDR3 is TGTGCCAGTAAGGGTAGCGGGAGTGGGTACGAGCAGTACTTC.

The chain combines TRBV27 with TRBJ1-5, with TRBD1 matching 9 bases. Looked up from germline, CDR1 is MNHEY and CDR2 is SMNVEV (reference sequence). V lost 10 bases and J lost 2; bases outside the gene matches: 6. The CDR3 sequence is 14 residues long. The CDR3: CATGDRAGNQPQHF. The CDR3 coding sequence is TGTGCCACCGGGGACAGGGCAGGCAATCAGCCCCAGCATTTT.

V is TRBV29-1 and J is TRBJ1-2; 7 bases agree with TRBD1. Germline CDR1 is SQVTM and CDR2 is ANQGSEA. The junction had 7 bases not matched to a gene; V was cut back by 6 bases and J by 3 bases. The CDR3 is made up of 13 amino acids. CDR3 in amino acids: CSVKTGTDYGYTF. CDR3 nucleotides: TGCAGCGTGAAGACAGGGACGGACTATGGCTACACCTTC.

This chain uses TRBV19 with TRBJ2-2, with 16 bases identical to TRBD2. Germline CDR1 reads LNHDA; CDR2 reads SQIVND (reference sequence). Trimming took 8 bases from V and 4 from J; bases not matched to a gene: 10. The CDR3 is 18 residues long. The CDR3 DNA reads TGTGCCAGTCGTCCGGGACTAGCGGGGGGGCCGGGCACCGGGGAGCTGTTTTTT. Translated: CASRPGLAGGPGTGELFF.

The chain has TRBV10-3 and TRBJ1-2; D unclear. Germline loops: CDR1 ENHRY, CDR2 SYGVKD. V shed 10 bases and J shed 6 bases, with 12 bases lying between them. CDR3 length: 11 amino acids. The DNA of the CDR3 is TGTGCCACTGACCCGGGCGATGGCTACACCTTC. Residues: CATDPGDGYTF.

The CDR3, as DNA: TGTGCCAGCTCACCGACTACGGCAGGGACGAACACTGAAGCTTTCTTT. Translating it yields CASSPTTAGTNTEAFF. The rearrangement joins TRBV18 to TRBJ1-1, with TRBD1 as a possible D gene (5 bases). The germline CDR1 and CDR2 sequences are KGHSH and LQKENI. V lost 3 bases, J lost 1 base, and 15 bases lay in between. The CDR3 covers 16 residues. The whole variable domain, filled in from reference TRBV18 and TRBJ1-1, reads NAGVMQNPRHLVRRRGQEARLRCSPMKGHSHVYWYRQLPEEGLKFMVYLQKENIIDESGMPKERFSAEFPKEGPSILRIQQVVRGDSAAYFCASSPTTAGTNTEAFFGQGTRLTVV.

The rearrangement joins TRBV12-3 or TRBV12-4 to TRBJ1-4; no firm D call. Between the trimmed V and J ends, which lost 5 bases and 8 bases, there was a span of 12 bases. CDR3 length: 13 residues. For the CDR3, the DNA is TGTGCCAGCAGTCCTGCGCTTGGGGAAAAACTGTTTTTT. This gives the protein CASSPALGEKLFF.